The T cell receptor beta chain under discussion was sequenced for a study of T cells in localized non-small cell lung cancer (dated by TCRdb to about 2020). For context, the study as a whole: The study examined T cell repertoires in approximately 240 patients with early-stage NSCLC and compared tumors with uninvolved tumor-adjacent lungs. The cohort consisted of 236 treatment-naive NSCLC patients whose localized lung tumors had been resected. The mean age of the NSCLC patients was approximately 71 years, with 120 to 150 men and approximately 100 women.

A remark on this clone: No cognate antigen has been identified for it. No much larger clonotype is one base removed from it; base qualities were not supplied.

At diagnosis, tumor, uninvolved tumor-adjacent lung and peripheral blood were collected and then preserved as a mix of FFPE and fresh-frozen material. For TCR repertoire profiling, the blood samples were analyzed as peripheral blood mononuclear cells. Broad study findings and their caveats: A median of approximately 50 of the top 100 tumor clones turned up in the paired uninvolved adjacent lung, and 28 of those clones also ranked among the top 100 of that same adjacent lung. Higher T cell density in blood was associated with longer overall survival, whereas higher clonality in adjacent lung was associated with shorter survival. Multi-region tumor sequencing was not performed, so intratumor heterogeneity could not be excluded. Uninvolved tumor-adjacent lung showed the highest T cell clonality, higher than tumor, which suggests more focused antigenic responses in the uninvolved tumor-adjacent lung. Because the study design was exploratory, TCR variables were selected using unadjusted p-values without false-discovery rate correction.

The immunoSEQ Assay was used to sequence TCR beta CDR3 regions from DNA. The paper's processing steps were these. To compute T cell density, TCR beta template counts were normalized to usable DNA, which was estimated by amplifying housekeeping genes. Richness was estimated with the preseqR package, extrapolating to 400,000 templates for PBMC samples and 120,000 templates for tissue samples. Clonality was calculated as one minus Pielou's evenness. Tissue-enriched TCRs were identified through differential abundance testing performed on productive amino-acid clonotypes, with a minimum total count of 5 and an alpha of 0.1. The Jaccard Index and the Morisita Overlap Index were used to measure how much the repertoires overlapped between compartments. GLIPH grouped TCR beta CDR3s together with public tetramer-defined viral CDR3s, and a viral motif had to include at least three viral sequences and show V-gene enrichment. Sourced from immuneACCESS, this table was stored by TCRdb with only in-frame sequences that have V and J called. A share of the clones is absent; for the studies checked, an unresolved V gene accounts for under half, and the remainder has no known explanation. V and J calls plus clone size are reproduced from that table; the DNA served to infer D and trimming. Here the sample has roughly 33,000 clones; around nine tenths occur a single time. The leading ten clones occupy 4% to 5% of the sample.

V drops 0 bases and J drops 0 bases, leaving 18 bases in between. The CDR1 and CDR2 encoded by the germline V gene (reference sequence) are LNHNV and YYDKDF. The CDR3 has 19 amino acids, counting the end cysteine and phenylalanine. The CDR3 DNA has 57 bases and is translated from base 1. Recombination linked TRBV15 to TRBJ1-3, with the D gene too uncertain to name. The TCR sequence derives from a woman aged 40-75 years with stage I lung adenocarcinoma. Sequenced material: peripheral blood, taken before any cancer treatment. The CDR3 region reads CATSRDWGSGSASGNTIYF. The DNA reads as follows: TGTGCCACCAGCAGAGATTGGGGTTCGGGATCCGCCTCTGGAAACACCATATATTTT. Here the CDR3 is joined to the reference TRBV15 and TRBJ1-3 genes, and the full variable domain is: DAMVIQNPRYQVTQFGKPVTLSCSQTLNHNVMYWYQQKSSQAPKLLFHYYDKDFNNEADTPDNFQSRRPNTSFCFLDIRSPGLGDTAMYLCATSRDWGSGSASGNTIYFGEGSWLTVV.